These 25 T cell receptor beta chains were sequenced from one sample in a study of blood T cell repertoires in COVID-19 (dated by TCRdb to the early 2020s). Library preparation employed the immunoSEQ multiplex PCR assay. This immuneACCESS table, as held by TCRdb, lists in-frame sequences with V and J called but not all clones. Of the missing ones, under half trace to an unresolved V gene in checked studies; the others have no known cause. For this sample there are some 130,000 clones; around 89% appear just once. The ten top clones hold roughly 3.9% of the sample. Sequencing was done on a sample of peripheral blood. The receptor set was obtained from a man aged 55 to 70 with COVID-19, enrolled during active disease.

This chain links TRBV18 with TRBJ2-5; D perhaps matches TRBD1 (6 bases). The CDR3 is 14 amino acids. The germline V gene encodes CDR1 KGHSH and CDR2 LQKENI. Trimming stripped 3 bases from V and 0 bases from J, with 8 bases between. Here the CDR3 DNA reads TGTGCCAGCTCACCCCACAGGGACCAAGAGACCCAGTACTTC. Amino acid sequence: CASSPHRDQETQYF.

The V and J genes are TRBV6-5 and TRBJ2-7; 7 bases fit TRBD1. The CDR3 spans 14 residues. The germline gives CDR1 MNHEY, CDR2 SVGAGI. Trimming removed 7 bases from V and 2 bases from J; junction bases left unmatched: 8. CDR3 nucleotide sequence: TGTGCCAGCACCTCCGCAGGGGGTACCTACGAGCAGTACTTC. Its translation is CASTSAGGTYEQYF.

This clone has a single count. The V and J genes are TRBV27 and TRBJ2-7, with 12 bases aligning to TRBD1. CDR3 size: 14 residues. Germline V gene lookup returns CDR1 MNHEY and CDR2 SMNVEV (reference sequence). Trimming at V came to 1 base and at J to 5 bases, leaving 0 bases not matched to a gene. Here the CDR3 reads CASSLWDRGHEQYF. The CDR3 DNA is TGTGCCAGCAGTTTATGGGACAGGGGGCACGAGCAGTACTTC.

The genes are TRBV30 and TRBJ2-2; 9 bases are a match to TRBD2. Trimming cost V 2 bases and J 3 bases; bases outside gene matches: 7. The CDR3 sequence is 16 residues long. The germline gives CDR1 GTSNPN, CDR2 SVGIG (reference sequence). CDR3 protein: CAWSRRGGLYTGELFF. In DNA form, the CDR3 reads TGTGCCTGGAGTAGGCGGGGGGGCCTCTACACCGGGGAGCTGTTTTTT.

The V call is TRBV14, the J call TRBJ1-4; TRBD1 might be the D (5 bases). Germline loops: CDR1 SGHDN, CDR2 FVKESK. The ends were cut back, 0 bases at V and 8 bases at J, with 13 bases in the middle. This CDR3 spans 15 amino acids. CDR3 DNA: TGTGCCAGCAGCCAAGAGGCAGGGCGTGCGGAAAAACTGTTTTTT. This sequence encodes CASSQEAGRAEKLFF.

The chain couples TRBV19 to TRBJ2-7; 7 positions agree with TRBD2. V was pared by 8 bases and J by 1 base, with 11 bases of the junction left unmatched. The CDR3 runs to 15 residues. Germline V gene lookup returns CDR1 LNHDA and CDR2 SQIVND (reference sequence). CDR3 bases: TGTGCCAGTTTACTTCCCGTGGGGGGGTCCTACGAGCAGTACTTC. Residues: CASLLPVGGSYEQYF.

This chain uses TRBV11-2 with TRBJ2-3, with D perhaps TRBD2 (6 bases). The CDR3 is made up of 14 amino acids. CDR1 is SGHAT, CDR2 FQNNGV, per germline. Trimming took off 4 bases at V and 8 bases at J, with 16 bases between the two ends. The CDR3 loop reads CASSSSQSGVTQYF. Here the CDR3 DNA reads TGTGCCAGCAGCTCATCCCAGTCGGGGGTTACGCAGTATTTT.

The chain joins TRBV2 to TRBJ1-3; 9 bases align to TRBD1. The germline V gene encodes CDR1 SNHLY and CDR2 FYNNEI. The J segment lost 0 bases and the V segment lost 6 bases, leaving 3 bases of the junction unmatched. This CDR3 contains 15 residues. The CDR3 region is CASSEDRGSGNTIYF. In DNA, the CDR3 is TGTGCCAGCAGCGAGGACAGGGGCTCTGGAAACACCATATATTTT.

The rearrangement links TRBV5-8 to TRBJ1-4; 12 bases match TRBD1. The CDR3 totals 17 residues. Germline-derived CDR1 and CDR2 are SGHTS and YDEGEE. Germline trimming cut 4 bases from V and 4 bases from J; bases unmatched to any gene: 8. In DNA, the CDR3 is TGTGCCAGCAGCCGGGGGACAGGGGGCCGAGGTAATGAAAAACTGTTTTTT. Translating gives CASSRGTGGRGNEKLFF.

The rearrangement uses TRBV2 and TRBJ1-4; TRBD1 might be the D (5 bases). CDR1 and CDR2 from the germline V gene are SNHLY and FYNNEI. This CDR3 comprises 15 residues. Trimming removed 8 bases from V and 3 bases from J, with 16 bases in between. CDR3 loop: CASGGSGGSNEKLFF. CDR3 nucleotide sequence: TGTGCCAGCGGGGGGTCCGGGGGTTCTAATGAAAAACTGTTTTTT.

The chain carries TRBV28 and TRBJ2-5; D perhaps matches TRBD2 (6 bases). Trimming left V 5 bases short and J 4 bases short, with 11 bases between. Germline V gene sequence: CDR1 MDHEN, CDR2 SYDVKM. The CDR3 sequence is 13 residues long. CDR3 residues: CASSRGTGETQYF. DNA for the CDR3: TGTGCCAGCAGTCGGGGGACGGGAGAGACCCAGTACTTC.

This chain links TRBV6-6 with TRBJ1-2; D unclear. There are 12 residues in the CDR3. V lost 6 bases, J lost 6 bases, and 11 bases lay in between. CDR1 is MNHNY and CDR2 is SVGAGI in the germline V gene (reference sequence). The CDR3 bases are TGTGCCAGCAGCCGACGAGAGGATGGCTACACCTTC. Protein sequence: CASSRREDGYTF.

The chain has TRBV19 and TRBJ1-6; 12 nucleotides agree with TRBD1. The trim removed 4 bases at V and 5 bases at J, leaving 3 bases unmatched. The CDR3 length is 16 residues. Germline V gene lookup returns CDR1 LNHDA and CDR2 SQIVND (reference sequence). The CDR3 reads CASSRGQGANNSPLHF. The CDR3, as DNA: TGTGCCAGTAGTAGGGGACAGGGGGCGAATAATTCACCCCTCCACTTT. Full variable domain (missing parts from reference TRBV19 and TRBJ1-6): DGGITQSPKYLFRKEGQNVTLSCEQNLNHDAMYWYRQDPGQGLRLIYYSQIVNDFQKGDIAEGYSVSREKKESFPLTVTSAQKNPTAFYLCASSRGQGANNSPLHFGNGTRLTVT.

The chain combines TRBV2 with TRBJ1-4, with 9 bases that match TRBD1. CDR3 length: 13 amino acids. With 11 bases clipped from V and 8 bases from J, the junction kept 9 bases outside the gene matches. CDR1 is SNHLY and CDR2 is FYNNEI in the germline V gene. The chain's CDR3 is CAGRQGGGEKLFF. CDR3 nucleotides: TGTGCCGGACGACAGGGGGGAGGAGAAAAACTGTTTTTT. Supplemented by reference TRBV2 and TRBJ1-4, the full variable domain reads EPEVTQTPSHQVTQMGQEVILRCVPISNHLYFYWYRQILGQKVEFLVSFYNNEISEKSEIFDDQFSVERPDGSNFTLKIRSTKLEDSAMYFCAGRQGGGEKLFFGSGTQLSVL.

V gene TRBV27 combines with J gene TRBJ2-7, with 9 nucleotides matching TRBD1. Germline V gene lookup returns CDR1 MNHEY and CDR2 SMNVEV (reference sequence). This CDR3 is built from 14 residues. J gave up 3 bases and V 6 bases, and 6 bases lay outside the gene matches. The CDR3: CASRTGTGFYEQYF. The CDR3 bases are TGTGCCAGCAGGACCGGGACAGGGTTCTACGAGCAGTACTTC.

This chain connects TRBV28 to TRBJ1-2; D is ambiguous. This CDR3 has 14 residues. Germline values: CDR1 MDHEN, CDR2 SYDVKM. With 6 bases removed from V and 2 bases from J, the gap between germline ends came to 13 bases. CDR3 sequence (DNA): TGTGCCAGCAGCATCCCGGCGGAAAACTATGGCTACACCTTC. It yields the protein CASSIPAENYGYTF.

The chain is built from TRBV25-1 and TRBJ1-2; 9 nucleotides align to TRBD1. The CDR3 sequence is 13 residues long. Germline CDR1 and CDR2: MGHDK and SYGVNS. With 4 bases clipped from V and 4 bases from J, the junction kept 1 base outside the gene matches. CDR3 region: CASSGGQGYGYTF. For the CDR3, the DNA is TGTGCCAGCAGTGGGGGACAGGGCTATGGCTACACCTTC.

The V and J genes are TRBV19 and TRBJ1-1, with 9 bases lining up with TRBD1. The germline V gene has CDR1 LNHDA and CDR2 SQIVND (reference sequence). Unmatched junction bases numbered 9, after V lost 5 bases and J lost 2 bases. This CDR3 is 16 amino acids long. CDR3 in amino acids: CASSPRPQGANTEAFF. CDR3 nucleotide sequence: TGTGCCAGTAGTCCTAGGCCACAGGGGGCAAACACTGAAGCTTTCTTT.

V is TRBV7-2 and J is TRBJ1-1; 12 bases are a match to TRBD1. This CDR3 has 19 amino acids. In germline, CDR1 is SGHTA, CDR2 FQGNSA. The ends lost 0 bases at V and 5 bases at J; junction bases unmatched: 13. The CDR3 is CASSLAPRGTGGRGTEAFF. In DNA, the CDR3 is TGTGCCAGCAGCTTAGCGCCCCGCGGGACAGGGGGCAGGGGTACTGAAGCTTTCTTT.

DNA for the CDR3: TGTGCCAGCAGCTGGGGGGACAGTGGCTACACCTTC. Residues: CASSWGDSGYTF. V usage is TRBV5-8 and J usage is TRBJ1-2; 7 bases match TRBD1. The CDR3 has 12 residues. In germline, CDR1 is SGHTS, CDR2 YDEGEE. The V gene end was trimmed by 3 bases and the J gene end by 7 bases; junction bases not matched to a gene: 3.

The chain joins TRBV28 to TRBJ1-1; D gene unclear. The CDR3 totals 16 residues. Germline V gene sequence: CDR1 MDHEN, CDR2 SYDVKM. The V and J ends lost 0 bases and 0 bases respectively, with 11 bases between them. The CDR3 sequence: CASSLWGRRLNTEAFF. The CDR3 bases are TGTGCCAGCAGTTTATGGGGGAGACGGTTGAACACTGAAGCTTTCTTT.

The CDR3 reads CASSPTGKDYEQYF. CDR3 coding DNA: TGTGCCAGCAGTCCCACAGGGAAGGACTACGAGCAGTACTTC. The chain recombines TRBV27 with TRBJ2-7, with a possible D match to TRBD1 (6 bases). The CDR3 runs 14 residues. The V end lost 5 bases, the J end lost 3 bases, and 14 bases lay between the germline ends. Per germline, CDR1 MNHEY and CDR2 SMNVEV (reference sequence).

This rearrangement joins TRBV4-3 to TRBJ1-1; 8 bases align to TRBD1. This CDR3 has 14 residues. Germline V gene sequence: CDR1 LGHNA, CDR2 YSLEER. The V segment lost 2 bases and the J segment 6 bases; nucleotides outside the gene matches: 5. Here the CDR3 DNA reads TGCGCCAGCAGCCAACAGACAGGGGAACCTGAAGCTTTCTTT. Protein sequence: CASSQQTGEPEAFF.

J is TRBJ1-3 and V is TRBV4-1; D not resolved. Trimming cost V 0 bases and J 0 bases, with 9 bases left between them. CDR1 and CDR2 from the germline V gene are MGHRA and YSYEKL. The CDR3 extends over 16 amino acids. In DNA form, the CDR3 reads TGCGCCAGCAGCCAAGAGAGGGCGGTCTCTGGAAACACCATATATTTT. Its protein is CASSQERAVSGNTIYF.

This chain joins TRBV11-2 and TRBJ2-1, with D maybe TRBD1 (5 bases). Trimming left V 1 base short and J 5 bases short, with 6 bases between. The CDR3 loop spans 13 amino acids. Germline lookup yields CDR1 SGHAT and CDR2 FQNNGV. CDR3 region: CASSLGQNNEQFF. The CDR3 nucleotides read TGTGCCAGCAGCTTAGGACAGAACAATGAGCAGTTCTTC.